These 20 T cell receptor beta chains came from one sample sequenced in a study of T cells in women clearing cervical HPV infection. Assay used: immunoSEQ multiplex PCR; TCRdb lists only in-frame clones, some missing. The table for this sample gives roughly 30,000 clones. Sequencing was done on a sample of blood buffy coat. These receptors were collected from a woman between 18 and 70 years old with a cervical HPV16 infection that either progressed to CIN3+ or cleared (not recorded which).

This clone is deemed large by its frequency. The read ends 3 residues shy of where the CDR3 ends; the end is completed using the germline J gene. This chain joins TRBV19 and TRBJ1-4; tentatively, D is TRBD1 (6 bases). V dropped 6 bases and J dropped 3 bases, with 11 bases sitting between them. Germline V CDR1 and CDR2: LNHDA, SQIVND (reference sequence). This CDR3 has 14 amino acids. The CDR3 is CASRPRGSNEKLFF. The sequenced CDR3 bases are TGTGCCAGTAGGCCTAGGGGGTCTAATGAAAAA.

Remarks on this clone: The CDR3 end falls 3 residues outside the read, so it is completed with the germline J gene. This chain uses TRBV2 with TRBJ2-7, with D possibly TRBD2 on 5 matching bases. CDR3 size: 15 residues. Germline CDR1 SNHLY, CDR2 FYNNEI. Trimming pared 2 bases from V and 5 bases from J, leaving 16 bases between. The DNA read from the CDR3 is TGTGCCAGCAGTGAAAGTCGGGGTGGCCCCCACGAG. Translating it yields CASSESRGGPHE. In full, the CDR3 is CASSESRGGPHEQYF.

A remark on this clone: The read halts 3 residues ahead of the CDR3 end, with the missing end drawn from the germline J gene. The chain recombines TRBV14 with TRBJ2-2, with TRBD1 matching 7 bases. The CDR3 runs to 16 residues. V was pared by 3 bases and J by 0 bases, with 4 bases of the junction left unmatched. Germline V gene sequence: CDR1 SGHDN, CDR2 FVKESK. CDR3 sequence: CASSQGQPSNTGELFF. The covered CDR3 bases are TGTGCCAGCAGCCAGGGACAGCCCTCGAACACCGGGGAG.

Points on this clone: The sequence runs out 3 residues before the end of the CDR3; the remainder is reconstructed from the germline J gene. V and J are TRBV5-1 and TRBJ2-7; 8 bases match TRBD1. The CDR3 consists of 15 residues. CDR1 is SGHRS, CDR2 YFSETQ, per germline. Germline trimming cut 0 bases from V and 4 bases from J; bases unmatched to any gene: 6. The CDR3 is CASSLGTGIEYEQYF. Partial CDR3 DNA: TGCGCCAGCAGCTTGGGGACAGGGATAGAGTACGAG. The variable domain in full, with the rest retrieved from reference TRBV5-1 and TRBJ2-7, is KAGVTQTPRYLIKTRGQQVTLSCSPISGHRSVSWYQQTPGQGLQFLFEYFSETQRNKGNFPGRFSGRQFSNSRSEMNVSTLELGDSALYLCASSLGTGIEYEQYFGPGTRLTVT.

With regard to this clone: The missing CDR3 end, 3 residues past where the read stops, is filled in from the germline J gene. This sequence joins TRBV20-1 and TRBJ1-5; D not certain. Between the trimmed V and J ends, which lost 6 bases and 1 base, there was a span of 13 bases. Germline CDR1 and CDR2: DFQATT and SNEGSKA (reference sequence). The CDR3 extends over 14 amino acids. The CDR3 sequence: CSAMPQGSNQPQHF. The covered CDR3 bases are TGCAGTGCCATGCCACAAGGGAGCAATCAGCCC.

On this clone: The read terminates 3 residues before the CDR3 end, so the remaining end is supplied by the germline J gene. The chain has TRBV6-2 or TRBV6-3 and TRBJ2-7; TRBD2 matches at 8 bases. V dropped 6 bases and J dropped 5; count of bases not matched to a gene: 6. CDR3 size: 13 residues. The germline V gene has CDR1 MNHEY and CDR2 SVGEGT. The CDR3 here is CASRGSGAHEQYF. Incomplete CDR3 DNA: TGTGCCAGCAGGGGTAGCGGGGCCCACGAG.

As regards this clone: The CDR3 goes on 3 residues after the read ends, and that part is filled in from the germline J gene. This rearrangement joins TRBV5-1 to TRBJ2-2, with 9 positions matching TRBD1. J was trimmed by 6 bases and V by 4 bases; bases with no gene match: 10. CDR3 length: 16 amino acids. Germline lookup yields CDR1 SGHRS and CDR2 YFSETQ. The CDR3 spells CASSPLGQGRAGELFF. CDR3 DNA (partial): TGCGCCAGCAGCCCCCTGGGACAGGGTCGCGCCGGGGAG.

About this clone: Sequencing ends 3 residues short of the CDR3 end; the germline J gene provides the rest. The chain links TRBV30 to TRBJ1-2; unclear D gene. This CDR3 spans 19 amino acids. The germline V gene encodes CDR1 GTSNPN and CDR2 SVGIG (reference sequence). CDR3: CAWSVRASGSPPHSYDYTF. CDR3 bases read: TGTGCCTGGAGTGTACGTGCTAGCGGGAGCCCACCCCACTCCTACGAC.

With respect to this clone: The observed sequence ends 3 residues before the CDR3 terminus, with the missing tail filled in from the germline J gene. The genes are TRBV7-3 and TRBJ2-3; TRBD1 agrees at 12 bases. The CDR3 contains 14 residues. Germline V gives CDR1 SGHTA, CDR2 FQGTGA. CDR3 protein: CASSGTGGRETQYF. CDR3 DNA (partial): TGTGCCAGCTCCGGGACAGGGGGCCGAGAGACG.

With regard to this clone: The sequence runs out 3 residues before the end of the CDR3; the remainder is reconstructed from the germline J gene. This sequence joins TRBV20-1 and TRBJ2-7, with 8 bases identical to TRBD2. Germline V lookup: CDR1 DFQATT, CDR2 SNEGSKA (reference sequence). With V trimmed by 1 base and J by 3 bases, 8 bases remained unmatched. This CDR3 has 15 amino acids. The CDR3 reads CSARGGGRPLYEQYF. CDR3 DNA (partial): TGCAGTGCTAGAGGCGGGGGGCGTCCCCTCTACGAG.

CDR3 bases read: TGTGCCATCCCCGGGACAGCAGGCACAGATACG. This encodes CAIPGTAGTDT. The whole CDR3 sequence reads CAIPGTAGTDTQYF. The J gene is TRBJ2-3, the V gene TRBV2; 7 bases line up with TRBD1. The DNA ends 3 residues before the CDR3 does, and the rest of the CDR3 is filled in from the germline J gene. Looked up from germline, CDR1 is SNHLY and CDR2 is FYNNEI. This CDR3 contains 14 residues. V lost 10 bases to trimming and J lost 1 base; unmatched junction nucleotides: 8.

Points on this clone: The read finishes 3 residues shy of the CDR3 end, and the germline J gene is used to complete it. The chain recombines TRBV7-7 with TRBJ2-3, with 10 bases lining up with TRBD1. Germline V gene sequence: CDR1 SSHAT, CDR2 FNYEAQ (reference sequence). This CDR3 contains 14 residues. The CDR3 bases that were read are TGTGCCAGCAGCATCGGGACAGGGGAAGAGACG. This gives the protein CASSIGTGEET. The entire CDR3 sequence reads CASSIGTGEETQYF.

To note about this clone: The observed sequence ends 3 residues before the CDR3 terminus, with the missing tail filled in from the germline J gene. V gene TRBV30 combines with J gene TRBJ1-2; D gene uncertain. The CDR3 loop spans 14 amino acids. Trimming cost V 0 bases and J 5 bases, with 13 bases left between them. Germline assignment: CDR1 GTSNPN and CDR2 SVGIG (reference sequence). CDR3 sequence: CAWSVLTTSYGYTF. The covered CDR3 bases are TGTGCCTGGAGTGTTCTGACAACCTCTTATGGC.

To note about this clone: Coverage ceases 3 residues before the CDR3 finishes, and the germline J gene fills in the end. This chain uses TRBV7-8 with TRBJ2-5, with TRBD1 identical over 7 bases. The germline gives CDR1 SGHVS, CDR2 FQNEAQ. V dropped 3 bases and J dropped 2; count of bases not matched to a gene: 3. The CDR3 is 14 residues long. CDR3 sequence reads: CASSLLQGQETQYF. The part of the CDR3 DNA that was read is TGTGCCAGCAGCTTGTTACAGGGGCAAGAGACC.

In the case of this clone: The read terminates 3 residues before the CDR3 end, so the remaining end is supplied by the germline J gene. The gene calls are TRBV20-1 and TRBJ2-3; D ambiguous. The germline CDR1 and CDR2 sequences are DFQATT and SNEGSKA (reference sequence). The CDR3 loop spans 13 amino acids. Trimming left V 1 base short and J 2 bases short, with 7 bases between. CDR3 region: CSARGGPTDTQYF. Partial CDR3 DNA: TGCAGTGCTAGAGGTGGCCCCACAGATACG.

CDR3 amino acids: CASSPGYEQYF. CDR3 DNA (partial): TGTGCCAGCAGTCCCGGCTACGAG. The V gene is TRBV2, the J gene TRBJ2-7; no reliable D call. The read ends 3 residues early relative to the CDR3; the germline J gene fills the gap. The ends were cut back, 5 bases at V and 3 bases at J, with 5 bases in the middle. This CDR3 has 11 amino acids. Germline CDR1 SNHLY, CDR2 FYNNEI.

Of note for this clone: The read ends 3 residues before the CDR3 terminus; that terminus is restored from the germline J gene. This rearrangement joins TRBV20-1 to TRBJ2-7; D may be TRBD1 (6 bases). The CDR3 sequence is 12 residues long. Germline CDR1 is DFQATT and CDR2 is SNEGSKA (reference sequence). The V and J ends lost 0 bases and 4 bases respectively, with 7 bases between them. The CDR3 bases that were read are TGCAGTGCTAGAGATAGGGGGTACGAG. This translates into CSARDRGYE. The whole CDR3 region reads CSARDRGYEQYF.

A note on this clone: The read ends 3 residues early relative to the CDR3; the germline J gene fills the gap. The V and J genes are TRBV30 and TRBJ2-3; possible D gene TRBD1, 5 bases. The CDR3 runs to 15 residues. Trimming shortened V by 5 bases and J by 4 bases, and 19 bases separated the two germline ends. Germline CDR1 reads GTSNPN; CDR2 reads SVGIG (reference sequence). Partial CDR3 DNA: TGTGCCTGGTCCCAGGGTTTGCTCCAGGCAGATACG. This encodes CAWSQGLLQADT. The full-length CDR3 reads as CAWSQGLLQADTQYF. The full variable domain, with the rest looked up from reference TRBV30 and TRBJ2-3, is SQTIHQWPATLVQPVGSPLSLECTVEGTSNPNLYWYRQAAGRGLQLLFYSVGIGQISSEVPQNLSASRPQDRQFILSSKKLLLSDSGFYLCAWSQGLLQADTQYFGPGTRLTVL.

Points on this clone: The read comes to an end 3 residues before the CDR3 does, leaving the germline J gene to fill in the end. V gene TRBV19 combines with J gene TRBJ2-4; D not resolved. CDR1 is LNHDA and CDR2 is SQIVND in the germline V gene (reference sequence). The CDR3 has 12 amino acids. The V end was cut by 9 bases, the J end by 6 bases, with 12 bases between. The sequenced part of the CDR3 DNA is TGTGCCAGCCTAGGAGATGCAAACATT. Translating gives CASLGDANI. The CDR3 in full is CASLGDANIQYF.

Concerning this clone: The CDR3 end falls 3 residues outside the read, so it is completed with the germline J gene. The chain combines TRBV5-6 with TRBJ1-2; D gene uncertain. Germline V gene data show CDR1 as SGHDT and CDR2 as YYEEEE. This CDR3 is built from 14 residues. The germline V and J ends were trimmed by 0 bases and 2 bases, with 8 bases remaining between them. CDR3 bases read: TGTGCCAGCAGCTTGGTAAACCAGAACTATGGC. Protein: CASSLVNQNYG. The whole CDR3 is CASSLVNQNYGYTF.